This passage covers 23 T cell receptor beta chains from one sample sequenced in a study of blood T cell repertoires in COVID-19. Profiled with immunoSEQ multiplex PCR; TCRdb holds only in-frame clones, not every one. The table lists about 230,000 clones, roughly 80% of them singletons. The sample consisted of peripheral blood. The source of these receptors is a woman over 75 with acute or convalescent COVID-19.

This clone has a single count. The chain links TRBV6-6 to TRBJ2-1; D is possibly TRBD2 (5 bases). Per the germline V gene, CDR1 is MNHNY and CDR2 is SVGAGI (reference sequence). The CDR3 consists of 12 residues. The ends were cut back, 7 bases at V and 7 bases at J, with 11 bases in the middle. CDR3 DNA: TGTGCCAGCAATAGAGAGGGTAATGAGCAGTTCTTC. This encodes CASNREGNEQFF.

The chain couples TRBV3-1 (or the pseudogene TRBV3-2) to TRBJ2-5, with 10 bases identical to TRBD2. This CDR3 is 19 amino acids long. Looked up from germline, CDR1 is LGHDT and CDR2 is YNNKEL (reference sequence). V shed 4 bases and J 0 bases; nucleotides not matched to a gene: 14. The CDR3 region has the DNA TGTGCCAGCAGCCTCTTTAGGGCTAGCGGGGGTCGGTACCAAGAGACCCAGTACTTC. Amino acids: CASSLFRASGGRYQETQYF.

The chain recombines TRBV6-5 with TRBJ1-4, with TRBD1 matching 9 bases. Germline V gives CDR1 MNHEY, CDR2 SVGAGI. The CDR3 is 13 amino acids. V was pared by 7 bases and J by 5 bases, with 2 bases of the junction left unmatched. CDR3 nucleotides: TGTGCCAGCACGGGGACAGGGAATGAAAAACTGTTTTTT. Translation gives CASTGTGNEKLFF.

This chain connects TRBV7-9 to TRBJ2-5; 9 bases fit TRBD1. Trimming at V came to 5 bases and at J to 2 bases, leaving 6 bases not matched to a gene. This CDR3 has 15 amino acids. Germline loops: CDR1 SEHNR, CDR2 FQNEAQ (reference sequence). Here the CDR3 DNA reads TGTGCCAGCAGCCGTCGAGGGACAGGGCAAGAGACCCAGTACTTC. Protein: CASSRRGTGQETQYF.

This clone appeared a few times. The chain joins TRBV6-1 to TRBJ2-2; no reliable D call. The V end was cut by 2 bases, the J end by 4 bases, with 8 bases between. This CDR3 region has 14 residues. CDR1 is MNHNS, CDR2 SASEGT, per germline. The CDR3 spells CASSERGSTGELFF. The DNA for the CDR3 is TGTGCCAGCAGTGAAAGAGGTAGCACCGGGGAGCTGTTTTTT.

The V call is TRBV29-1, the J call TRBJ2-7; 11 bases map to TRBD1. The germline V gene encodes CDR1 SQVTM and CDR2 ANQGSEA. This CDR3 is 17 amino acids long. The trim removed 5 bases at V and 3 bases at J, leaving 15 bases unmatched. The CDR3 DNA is TGCAGCGTTTCATTGGACAGGGGGCCCATCCAGAGCTACGAGCAGTACTTC. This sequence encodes CSVSLDRGPIQSYEQYF.

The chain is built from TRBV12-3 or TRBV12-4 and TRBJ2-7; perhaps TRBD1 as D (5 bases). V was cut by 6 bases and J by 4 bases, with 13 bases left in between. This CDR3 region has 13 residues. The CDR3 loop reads CASRLSGQYEQYF. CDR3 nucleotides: TGTGCCAGCAGATTGTCAGGGCAATACGAGCAGTACTTC.

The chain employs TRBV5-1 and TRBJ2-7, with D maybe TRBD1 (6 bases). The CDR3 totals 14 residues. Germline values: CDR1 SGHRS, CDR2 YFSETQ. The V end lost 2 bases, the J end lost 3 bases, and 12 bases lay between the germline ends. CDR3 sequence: CASSFPGQNYEQYF. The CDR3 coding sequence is TGCGCCAGCAGCTTCCCGGGACAAAACTACGAGCAGTACTTC.

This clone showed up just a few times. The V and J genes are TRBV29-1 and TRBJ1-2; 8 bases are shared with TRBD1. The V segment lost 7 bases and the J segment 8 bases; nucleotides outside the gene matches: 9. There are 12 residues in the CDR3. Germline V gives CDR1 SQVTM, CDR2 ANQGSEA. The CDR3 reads CSAQGARRGYTF. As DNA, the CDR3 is TGCAGCGCCCAGGGGGCGCGTCGAGGCTACACCTTC.

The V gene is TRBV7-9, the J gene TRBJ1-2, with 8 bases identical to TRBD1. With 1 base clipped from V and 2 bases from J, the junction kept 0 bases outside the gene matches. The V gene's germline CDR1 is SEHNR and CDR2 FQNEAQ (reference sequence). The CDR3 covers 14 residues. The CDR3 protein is CASSLDRGNYGYTF. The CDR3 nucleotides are TGTGCCAGCAGCTTAGACAGGGGGAACTATGGCTACACCTTC.

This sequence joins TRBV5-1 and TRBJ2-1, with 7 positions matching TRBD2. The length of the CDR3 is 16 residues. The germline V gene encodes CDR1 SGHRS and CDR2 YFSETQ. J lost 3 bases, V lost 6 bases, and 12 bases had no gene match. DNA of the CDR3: TGCGCCAGCACCCTCGGGGGAGGGAAAAACTACAATGAGCAGTTCTTC. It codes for CASTLGGGKNYNEQFF.

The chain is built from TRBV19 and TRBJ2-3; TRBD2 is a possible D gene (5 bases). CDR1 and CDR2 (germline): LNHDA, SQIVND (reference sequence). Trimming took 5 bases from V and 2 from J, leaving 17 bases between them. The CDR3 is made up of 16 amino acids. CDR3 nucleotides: TGTGCCAGTAGTCGGACTCTGACAAGCAACACAGATACGCAGTATTTT. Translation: CASSRTLTSNTDTQYF.

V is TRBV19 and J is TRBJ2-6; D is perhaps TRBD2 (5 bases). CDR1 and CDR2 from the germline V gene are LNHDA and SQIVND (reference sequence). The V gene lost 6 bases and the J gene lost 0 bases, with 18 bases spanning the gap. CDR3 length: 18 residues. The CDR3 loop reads CASRSIRERPSGANVLTF. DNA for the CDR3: TGTGCCAGTAGATCGATAAGGGAGAGGCCCTCTGGGGCCAACGTCCTGACTTTC.

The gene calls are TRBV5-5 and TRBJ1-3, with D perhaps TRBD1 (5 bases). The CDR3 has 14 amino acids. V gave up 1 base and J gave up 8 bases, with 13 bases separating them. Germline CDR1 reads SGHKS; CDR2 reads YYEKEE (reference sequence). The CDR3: CASSLRGTQDTIYF. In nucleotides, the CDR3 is TGTGCCAGCAGCTTGAGGGGAACCCAGGACACCATATATTTT.

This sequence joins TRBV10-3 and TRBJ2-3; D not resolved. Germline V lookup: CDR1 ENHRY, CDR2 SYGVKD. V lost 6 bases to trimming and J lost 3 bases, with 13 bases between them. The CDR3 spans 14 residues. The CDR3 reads CAISDTRETDTQYF. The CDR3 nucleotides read TGTGCCATCAGCGATACTCGAGAGACAGATACGCAGTATTTT.

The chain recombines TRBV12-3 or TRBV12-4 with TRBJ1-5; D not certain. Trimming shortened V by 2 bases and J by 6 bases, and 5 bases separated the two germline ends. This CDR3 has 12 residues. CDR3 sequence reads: CASSLQFQPQHF. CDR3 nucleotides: TGTGCCAGCAGTTTACAGTTTCAGCCCCAGCATTTT.

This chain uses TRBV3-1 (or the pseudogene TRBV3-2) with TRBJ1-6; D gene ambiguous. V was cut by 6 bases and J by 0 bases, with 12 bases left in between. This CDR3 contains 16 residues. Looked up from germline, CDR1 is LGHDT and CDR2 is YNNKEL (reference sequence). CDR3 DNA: TGTGCCAGCAGGCCGGCGGCCTCCTCCTATAATTCACCCCTCCACTTT. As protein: CASRPAASSYNSPLHF.

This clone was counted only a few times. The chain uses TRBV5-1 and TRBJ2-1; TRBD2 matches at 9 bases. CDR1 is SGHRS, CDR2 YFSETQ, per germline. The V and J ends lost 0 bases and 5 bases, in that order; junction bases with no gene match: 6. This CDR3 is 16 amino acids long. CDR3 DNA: TGCGCCAGCAGCTTGGATAGCGGGAGTAATAACAATGAGCAGTTCTTC. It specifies CASSLDSGSNNNEQFF.

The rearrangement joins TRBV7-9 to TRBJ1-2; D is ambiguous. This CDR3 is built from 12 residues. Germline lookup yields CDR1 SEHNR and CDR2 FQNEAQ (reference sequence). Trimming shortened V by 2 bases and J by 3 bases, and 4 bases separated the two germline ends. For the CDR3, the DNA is TGTGCCAGCAGCTTAACAGACTATGGCTACACCTTC. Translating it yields CASSLTDYGYTF.

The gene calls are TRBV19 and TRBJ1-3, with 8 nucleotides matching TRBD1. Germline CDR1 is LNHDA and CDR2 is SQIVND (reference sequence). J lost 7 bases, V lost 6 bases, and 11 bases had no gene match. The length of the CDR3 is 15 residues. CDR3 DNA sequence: TGTGCCAGTAGCCTACAGGGGGGAGACTGGAACACCATATATTTT. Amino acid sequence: CASSLQGGDWNTIYF.

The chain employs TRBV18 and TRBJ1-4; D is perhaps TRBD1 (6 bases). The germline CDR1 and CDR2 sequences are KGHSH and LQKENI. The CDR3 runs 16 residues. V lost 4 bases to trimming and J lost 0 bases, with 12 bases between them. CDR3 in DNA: TGTGCCAGCTCACTTTGGGACATCACAACTAATGAAAAACTGTTTTTT. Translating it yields CASSLWDITTNEKLFF.

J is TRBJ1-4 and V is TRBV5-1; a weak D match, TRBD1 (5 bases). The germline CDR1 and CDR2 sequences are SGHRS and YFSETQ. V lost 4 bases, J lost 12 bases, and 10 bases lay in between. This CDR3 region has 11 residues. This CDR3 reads CASSSQGQLFF. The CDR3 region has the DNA TGCGCCAGCAGCAGCCAGGGCCAACTGTTTTTT.

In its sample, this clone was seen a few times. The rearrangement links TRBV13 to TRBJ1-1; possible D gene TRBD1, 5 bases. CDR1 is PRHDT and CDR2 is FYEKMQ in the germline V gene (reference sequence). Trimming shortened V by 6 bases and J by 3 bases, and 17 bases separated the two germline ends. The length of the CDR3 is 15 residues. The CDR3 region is CASRSHGAGDTEAFF. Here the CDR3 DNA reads TGTGCCAGCAGATCGCATGGGGCCGGAGACACTGAAGCTTTCTTT.